Only a few counts were recorded for the clone carrying this T cell receptor (beta chain). The record originates from a study of blood T cell repertoires in COVID-19. TCRdb keeps only in-frame clones here, not all; method: immunoSEQ multiplex PCR. Of over 150,000 clones listed, roughly 80% were seen once; the top ten hold 13% to 15%. The sample comprised peripheral blood. This TCR was recovered from a man younger than 35 with active or convalescent COVID-19.

CDR3 residues: CATSRDAGSSSYEQYF. CDR3 coding DNA: TGTGCCACCAGCAGAGACGCCGGGAGTTCAAGCTACGAGCAGTACTTC. The chain links TRBV15 to TRBJ2-7; weak D call: TRBD2 (6 bases). Germline CDR1 reads LNHNV; CDR2 reads YYDKDF (reference sequence). This CDR3 has 16 amino acids. V was shortened by 0 bases and J by 3 bases, with 15 bases between the two germline ends.